What follows describes a single TCR beta chain. The target antigen is unknown. Germline CDR1 is SGDLS and CDR2 is YYNGEE. There are 16 residues in the CDR3. V dropped 0 bases and J dropped 1 base, with 12 bases sitting between them. The repertoire was sequenced with immunoSEQ multiplex PCR; TCRdb's copy has only in-frame clones and lacks some. The sample yields some 91,000 clones, 80% to 90% seen once. The time point: after dendritic cell vaccination, including at tumor progression/relapse. Only patients with spare fresh-frozen tumor and over two years of follow-up were included. The record originates from a study of glioma-infiltrating T cells after dendritic cell vaccination. The study's findings and limits: The cohort had few patients with full blood and tumor sets.

The sequence came from a human donor with glioblastoma. This rearrangement joins TRBV9 to TRBJ2-3, with TRBD2 as a possible D gene (5 bases). The input for sequencing was blood, taken after dendritic cell vaccination. The CDR3 sequence: CASSVGGGFGTDTQYF. The CDR3 DNA reads as TGTGCCAGCAGCGTAGGTGGCGGGTTTGGCACAGATACGCAGTATTTT.